This paragraph covers one T cell receptor beta chain sequence. The CDR3 loop spans 15 amino acids. Germline V CDR1 and CDR2: SGDLS, YYNGEE. Trimming at V came to 2 bases and at J to 0 bases, leaving 2 bases not matched to a gene. TCRdb ran MiXCR on the 5' RACE reads and lists one entry per CDR3 protein. The table has about 42,000 distinct CDR3 sequences, over 25% seen once; the top ten hold about 3.8%. The chain recombines TRBV9 with TRBJ1-5; TRBD1 matches 7 bases. Input material: tumor-infiltrating memory CD4+ T cells sorted from the breast tumor. Noted subset: memory CD4+ T cells, CD4+CD45RO+CD25-. This clonotype was sampled from a female donor with breast cancer. CDR3 residues: CASSVTGDSNQPQHF. The CDR3 coding sequence is TGTGCCAGCAGCGTCACAGGGGATAGCAATCAGCCCCAGCATTTT.